This T cell receptor beta chain was identified during a study of CD8+ T cells in alopecia areata. This clone has more than one count but fewer than ten. Its antigen remains unknown. The treatment is: oral pan-JAK inhibitor, 5-10 mg twice daily. Investigators sorted PBMCs to obtain both CD4+ and CD8+ T cells. General study points: Persistence of many expanded lesional clones was seen in scalp and blood during tofacitinib. Higher clonality than in normal scalp was seen in lesional scalp, especially alopecia totalis/universalis.

Looked up from germline, CDR1 is SNHLY and CDR2 is FYNNEI. This CDR3 spans 14 amino acids. The V end was cut by 10 bases, the J end by 0 bases, with 12 bases between. RNA extraction and reverse transcription yielded cDNA as sequencing template. The protocol was immunoSEQ multiplex PCR, while the TCRdb copy is restricted to in-frame clones and leaves out a portion. The repertoire holds 160,000 or so clones, 50% to 75% seen once, with more than 15% in the top ten. The sequence was collected from a human donor with alopecia areata. The chain has TRBV2 and TRBJ2-2; D perhaps matches TRBD2 (5 bases). The source was CD4+ T cells sorted from blood, collected between weeks 55 and 65, from a patient treated with tofacitinib. The CDR3 DNA is TGTGCCACCAGAGGACTGTCGAACACCGGGGAGCTGTTTTTT. Protein product: CATRGLSNTGELFF.